This TCR beta chain emerged from a study of Graves' ophthalmopathy and Graves' hyperthyroidism. Study outcomes and limitations: Detection in blood was also observed for most expanded thyroid clonotypes above 0.001 frequency. From stable hyperthyroidism, ophthalmopathy was separated by a 13-signature model with about 88% sensitivity and less than 83% specificity.

This clonotype has ten or more counts. Its antigen is still unknown. The trim removed 4 bases at V and 3 bases at J, leaving 6 bases unmatched. Germline-derived CDR1 and CDR2 are KGHSH and LQKENI. This CDR3 region has 15 residues. Amplification from RNA transcripts yielded the TCR beta CDR3 regions. HTBI-primed first-round RT-PCR preceded second-round multiplex PCR. MiXCR, applied by TCRdb to the multiplex PCR reads, yields one record per CDR3 protein. Of about 180,000 distinct CDR3 sequences listed, roughly two fifths are singletons. The chain recombines TRBV18 with TRBJ1-1; 9 nucleotides match TRBD1. This receptor was obtained from a woman aged 40 to 55 with Graves' ophthalmopathy. The sample consisted of peripheral blood. As DNA, the CDR3 is TGTGCCAGCTCACGAAGGGACAGGGTAGACACTGAAGCTTTCTTT. Translation: CASSRRDRVDTEAFF.